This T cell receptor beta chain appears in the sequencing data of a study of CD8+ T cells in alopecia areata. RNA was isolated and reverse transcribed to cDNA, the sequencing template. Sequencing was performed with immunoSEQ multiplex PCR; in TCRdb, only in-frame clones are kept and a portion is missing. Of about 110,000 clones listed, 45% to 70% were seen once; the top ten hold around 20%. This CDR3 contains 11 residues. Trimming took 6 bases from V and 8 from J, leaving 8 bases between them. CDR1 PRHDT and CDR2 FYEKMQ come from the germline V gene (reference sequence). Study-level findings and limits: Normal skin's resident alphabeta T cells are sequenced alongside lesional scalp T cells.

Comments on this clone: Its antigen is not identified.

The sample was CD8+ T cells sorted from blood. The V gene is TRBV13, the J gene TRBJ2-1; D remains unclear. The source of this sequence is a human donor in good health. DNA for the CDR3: TGTGCCAGCAGACTGTGGGATGAGCAGTTCTTC. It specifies CASRLWDEQFF. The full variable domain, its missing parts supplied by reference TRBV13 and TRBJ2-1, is AAGVIQSPRHLIKEKRETATLKCYPIPRHDTVYWYQQGPGQDPQFLISFYEKMQSDKGSIPDRFSAQQFSDYHSELNMSSLELGDSALYFCASRLWDEQFFGPGTRLTVL.